This TCR beta chain is drawn from a study of OX40 agonist ivuxolimab in advanced cancers. The wider study: Patients enrolled in dose escalation were diagnosed with hepatocellular carcinoma, melanoma, renal cell or head and neck cancer. General study findings and limits: Low normalized T-cell clonal expansion was also seen in some nonresponders.

As concerns this clone: Its antigen is not identified.

Autoimmune disease history or systemic immunosuppression meant exclusion. The CDR3 totals 14 residues. The V gene's germline CDR1 is SGHDN and CDR2 FVKESK. The V end lost 0 bases, the J end lost 2 bases, and 7 bases lay between the germline ends. The repertoire was sequenced with immunoSEQ multiplex PCR; TCRdb's copy has only in-frame clones and lacks some. The sample records roughly 70,000 clones, 70% to 90% being singletons. The chain joins TRBV14 to TRBJ1-2; D gene ambiguous. This material consisted of CD4+ or CD8+ T cells sorted from blood, taken in a trial of the OX40 agonist ivuxolimab. The origin of this receptor is an adult with an advanced solid tumor such as melanoma, head and neck, liver or kidney cancer. For the CDR3, the DNA is TGTGCCAGCAGCCAAGAACGACTGAACTATGGCTACACCTTC. Translated: CASSQERLNYGYTF.